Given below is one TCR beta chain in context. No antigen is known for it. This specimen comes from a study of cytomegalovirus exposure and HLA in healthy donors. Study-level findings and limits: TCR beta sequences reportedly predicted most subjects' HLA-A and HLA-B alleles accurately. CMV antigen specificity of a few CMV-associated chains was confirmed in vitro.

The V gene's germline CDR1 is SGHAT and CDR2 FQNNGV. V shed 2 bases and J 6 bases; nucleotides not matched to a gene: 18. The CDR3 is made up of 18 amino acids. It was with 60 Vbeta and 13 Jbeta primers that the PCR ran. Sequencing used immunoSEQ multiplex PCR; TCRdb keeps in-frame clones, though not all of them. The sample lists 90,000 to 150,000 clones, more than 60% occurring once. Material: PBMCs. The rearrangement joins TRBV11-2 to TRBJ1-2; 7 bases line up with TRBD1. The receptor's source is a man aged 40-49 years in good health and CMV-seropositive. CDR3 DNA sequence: TGTGCCAGCAGCTTAAGGGGGCTGGGTCCAGGGAGGAGGGATGGCTACACCTTC. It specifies CASSLRGLGPGRRDGYTF.